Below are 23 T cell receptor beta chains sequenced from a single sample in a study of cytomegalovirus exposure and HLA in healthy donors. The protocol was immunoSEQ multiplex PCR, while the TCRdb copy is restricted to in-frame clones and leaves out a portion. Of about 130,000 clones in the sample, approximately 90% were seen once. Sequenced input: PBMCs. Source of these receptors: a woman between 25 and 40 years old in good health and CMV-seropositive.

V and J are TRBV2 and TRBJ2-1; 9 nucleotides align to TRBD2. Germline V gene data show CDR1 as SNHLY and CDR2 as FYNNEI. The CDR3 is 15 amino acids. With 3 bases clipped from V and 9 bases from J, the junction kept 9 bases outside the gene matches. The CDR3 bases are TGTGCCAGCAGTGATGGGCTAGCGGGGTTTAGTGAGCAGTTCTTC. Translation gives CASSDGLAGFSEQFF.

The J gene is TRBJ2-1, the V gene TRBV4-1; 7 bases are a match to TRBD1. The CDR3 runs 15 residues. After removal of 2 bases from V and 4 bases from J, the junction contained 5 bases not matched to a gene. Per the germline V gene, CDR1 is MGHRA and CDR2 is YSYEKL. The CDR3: CASSQTGDAYNEQFF. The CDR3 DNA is TGCGCCAGCAGCCAAACAGGGGATGCTTACAATGAGCAGTTCTTC.

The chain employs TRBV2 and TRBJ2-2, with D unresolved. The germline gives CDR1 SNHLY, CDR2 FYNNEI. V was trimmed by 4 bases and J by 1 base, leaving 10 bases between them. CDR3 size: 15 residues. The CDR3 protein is CASSGDRRNTGELFF. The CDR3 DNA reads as TGTGCCAGCAGTGGAGATAGGAGGAACACCGGGGAGCTGTTTTTT.

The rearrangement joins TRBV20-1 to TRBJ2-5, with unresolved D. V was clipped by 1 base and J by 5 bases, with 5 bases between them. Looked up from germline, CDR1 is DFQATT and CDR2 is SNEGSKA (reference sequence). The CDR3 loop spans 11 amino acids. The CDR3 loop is CSARGDETQYF. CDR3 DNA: TGCAGTGCTAGAGGAGATGAGACCCAGTACTTC.

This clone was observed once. DNA for the CDR3: TGTGCCAGCAGGGGACTAGCGGGAGAAGTCACCTACGAGCAGTACTTC. This gives the protein CASRGLAGEVTYEQYF. This chain links TRBV28 with TRBJ2-7, with 14 bases aligning to TRBD2. Germline V gives CDR1 MDHEN, CDR2 SYDVKM. V lost 6 bases, J lost 2 bases, and 6 bases stayed unmatched. This CDR3 is built from 16 residues. The full variable domain, completed using reference TRBV28 and TRBJ2-7, is DVKVTQSSRYLVKRTGEKVFLECVQDMDHENMFWYRQDPGLGLRLIYFSYDVKMKEKGDIPEGYSVSREKKERFSLILESASTNQTSMYLCASRGLAGEVTYEQYFGPGTRLTVT.

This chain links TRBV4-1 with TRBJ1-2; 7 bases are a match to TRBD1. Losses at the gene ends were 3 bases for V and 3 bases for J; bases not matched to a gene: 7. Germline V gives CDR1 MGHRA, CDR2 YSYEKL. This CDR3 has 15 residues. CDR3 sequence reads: CASSHSTGTHYGYTF. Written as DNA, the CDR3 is TGCGCCAGCAGCCATTCGACAGGGACCCACTATGGCTACACCTTC.

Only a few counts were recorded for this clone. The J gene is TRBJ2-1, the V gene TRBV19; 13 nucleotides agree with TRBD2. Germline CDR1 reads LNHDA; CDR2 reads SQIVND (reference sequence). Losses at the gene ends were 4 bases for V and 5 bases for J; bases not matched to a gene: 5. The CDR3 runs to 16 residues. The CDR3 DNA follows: TGTGCCAGTAGTAGAGGGACTAGCGGGACACACAATGAGCAGTTCTTC. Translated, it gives CASSRGTSGTHNEQFF. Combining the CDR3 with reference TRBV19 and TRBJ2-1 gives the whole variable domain DGGITQSPKYLFRKEGQNVTLSCEQNLNHDAMYWYRQDPGQGLRLIYYSQIVNDFQKGDIAEGYSVSREKKESFPLTVTSAQKNPTAFYLCASSRGTSGTHNEQFFGPGTRLTVL.

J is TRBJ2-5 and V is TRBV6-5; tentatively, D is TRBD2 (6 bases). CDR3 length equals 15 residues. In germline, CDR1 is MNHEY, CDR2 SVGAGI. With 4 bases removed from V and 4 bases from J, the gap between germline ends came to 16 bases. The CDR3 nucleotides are TGTGCCAGCAGTTTAAACGCGGGGCAGGGAGAGACCCAGTACTTC. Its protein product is CASSLNAGQGETQYF.

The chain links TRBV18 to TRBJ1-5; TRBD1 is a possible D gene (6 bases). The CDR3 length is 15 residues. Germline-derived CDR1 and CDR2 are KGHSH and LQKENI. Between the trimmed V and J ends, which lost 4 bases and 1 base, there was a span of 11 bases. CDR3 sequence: CASSRQEASNQPQHF. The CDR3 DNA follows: TGTGCCAGCTCACGACAGGAGGCCAGCAATCAGCCCCAGCATTTT.

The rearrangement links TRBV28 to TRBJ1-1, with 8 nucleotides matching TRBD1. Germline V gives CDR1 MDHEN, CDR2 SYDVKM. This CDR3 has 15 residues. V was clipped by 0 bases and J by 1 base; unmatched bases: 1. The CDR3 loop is CASSLWDRENTEAFF. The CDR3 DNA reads TGTGCCAGCAGTTTATGGGACAGGGAGAACACTGAAGCTTTCTTT.

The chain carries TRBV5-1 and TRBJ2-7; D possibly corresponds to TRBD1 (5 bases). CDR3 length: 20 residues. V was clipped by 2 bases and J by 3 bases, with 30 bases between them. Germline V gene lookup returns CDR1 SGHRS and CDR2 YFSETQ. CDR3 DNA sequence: TGCGCCAGCAGCTTATGGTCCCCCCAGGGCCGGGTTTCCGCTGGCTACGAGCAGTACTTC. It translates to CASSLWSPQGRVSAGYEQYF.

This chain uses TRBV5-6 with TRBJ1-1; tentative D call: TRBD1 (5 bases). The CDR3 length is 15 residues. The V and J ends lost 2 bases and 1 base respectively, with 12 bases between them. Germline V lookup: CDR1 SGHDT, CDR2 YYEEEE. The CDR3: CASSLISQANTEAFF. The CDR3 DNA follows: TGTGCCAGCAGCTTAATCTCACAGGCGAACACTGAAGCTTTCTTT.

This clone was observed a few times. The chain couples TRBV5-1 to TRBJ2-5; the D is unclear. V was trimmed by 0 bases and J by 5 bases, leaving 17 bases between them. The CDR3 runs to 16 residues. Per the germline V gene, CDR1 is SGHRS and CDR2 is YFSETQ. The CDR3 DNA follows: TGCGCCAGCAGCTTGGTTATCGGCAGGCAGTTGGAGACCCAGTACTTC. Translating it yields CASSLVIGRQLETQYF.

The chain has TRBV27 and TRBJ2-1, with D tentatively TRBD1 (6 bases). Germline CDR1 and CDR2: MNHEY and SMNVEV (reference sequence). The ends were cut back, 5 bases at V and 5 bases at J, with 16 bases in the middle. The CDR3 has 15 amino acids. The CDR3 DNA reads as TGTGCCAGCAGTCTCCTCCGGGACACCCACAATGAGCAGTTCTTC. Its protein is CASSLLRDTHNEQFF.

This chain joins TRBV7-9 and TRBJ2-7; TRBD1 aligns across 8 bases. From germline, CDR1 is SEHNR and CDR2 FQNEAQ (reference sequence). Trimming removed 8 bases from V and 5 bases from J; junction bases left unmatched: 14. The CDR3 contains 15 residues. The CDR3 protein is CASGEPGQGANEQYF. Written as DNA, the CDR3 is TGTGCCAGCGGCGAGCCGGGGCAGGGGGCGAACGAGCAGTACTTC.

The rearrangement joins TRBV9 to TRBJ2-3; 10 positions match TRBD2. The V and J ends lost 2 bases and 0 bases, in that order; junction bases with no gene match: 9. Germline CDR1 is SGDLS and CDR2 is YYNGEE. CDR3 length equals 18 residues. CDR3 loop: CASSVSLAGASSTDTQYF. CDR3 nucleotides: TGTGCCAGCAGCGTCAGTCTAGCGGGGGCCTCTAGCACAGATACGCAGTATTTT.

The CDR3 region is CASSERLAGTGYYNEQFF. CDR3 nucleotides: TGTGCCAGCAGTGAGCGTCTAGCGGGGACGGGCTACTACAATGAGCAGTTCTTC. The chain uses TRBV2 and TRBJ2-1, with TRBD2 matching 9 bases. The V gene's germline CDR1 is SNHLY and CDR2 FYNNEI. With 3 bases clipped from V and 3 bases from J, the junction kept 12 bases outside the gene matches. CDR3 size: 18 residues.

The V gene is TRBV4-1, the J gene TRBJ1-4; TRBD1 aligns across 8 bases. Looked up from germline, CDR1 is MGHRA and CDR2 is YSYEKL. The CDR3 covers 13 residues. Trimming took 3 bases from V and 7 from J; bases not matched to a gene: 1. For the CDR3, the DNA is TGCGCCAGCAGCCAGGACAGGGTTGAAAAACTGTTTTTT. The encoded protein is CASSQDRVEKLFF.

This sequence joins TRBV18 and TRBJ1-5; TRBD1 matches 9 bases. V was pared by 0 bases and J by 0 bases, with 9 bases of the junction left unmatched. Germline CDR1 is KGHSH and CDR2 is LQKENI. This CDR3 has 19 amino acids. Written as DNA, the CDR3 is TGTGCCAGCTCACCACCCGGGACAGGGTCATTATATAGCAATCAGCCCCAGCATTTT. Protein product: CASSPPGTGSLYSNQPQHF.

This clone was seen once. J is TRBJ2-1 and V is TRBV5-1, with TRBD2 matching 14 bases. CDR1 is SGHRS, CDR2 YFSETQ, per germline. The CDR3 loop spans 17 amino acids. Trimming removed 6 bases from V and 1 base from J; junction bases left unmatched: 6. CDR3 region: CASNPRLAGGSYNEQFF. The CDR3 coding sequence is TGCGCCAGCAACCCCCGACTAGCGGGAGGGTCCTACAATGAGCAGTTCTTC.

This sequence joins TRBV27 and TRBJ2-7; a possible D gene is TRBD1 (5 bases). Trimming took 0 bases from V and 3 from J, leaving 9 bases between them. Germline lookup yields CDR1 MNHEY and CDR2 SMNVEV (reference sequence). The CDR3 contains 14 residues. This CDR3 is CASSLSGRVYEQYF. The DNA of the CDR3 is TGTGCCAGCAGTTTATCCGGCAGGGTCTACGAGCAGTACTTC.

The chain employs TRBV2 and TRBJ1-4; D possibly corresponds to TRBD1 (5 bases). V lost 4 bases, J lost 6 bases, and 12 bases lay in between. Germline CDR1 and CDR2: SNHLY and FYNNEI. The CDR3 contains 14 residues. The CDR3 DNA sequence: TGTGCCAGCAGTGGGCTGACAGCAGATGAAAAACTGTTTTTT. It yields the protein CASSGLTADEKLFF.

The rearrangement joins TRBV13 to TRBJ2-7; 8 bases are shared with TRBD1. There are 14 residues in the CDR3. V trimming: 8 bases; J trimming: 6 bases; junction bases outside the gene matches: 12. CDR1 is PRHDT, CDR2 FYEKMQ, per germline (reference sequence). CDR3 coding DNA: TGTGCCAGCTCCCCCCCGGAGACAGGGGCCGAGCAGTACTTC. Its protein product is CASSPPETGAEQYF.